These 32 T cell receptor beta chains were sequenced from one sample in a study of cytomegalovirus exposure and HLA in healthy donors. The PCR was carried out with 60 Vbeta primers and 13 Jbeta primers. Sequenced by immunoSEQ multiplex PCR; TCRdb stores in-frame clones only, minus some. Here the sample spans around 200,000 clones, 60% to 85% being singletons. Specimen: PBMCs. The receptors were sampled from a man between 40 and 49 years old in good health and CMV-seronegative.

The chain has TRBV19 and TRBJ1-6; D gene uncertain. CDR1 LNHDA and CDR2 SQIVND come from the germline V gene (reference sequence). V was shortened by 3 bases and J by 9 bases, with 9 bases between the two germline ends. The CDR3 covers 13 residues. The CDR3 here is CASSMLGGSPLHF. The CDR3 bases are TGTGCCAGTAGTATGCTAGGAGGTTCACCCCTCCACTTT. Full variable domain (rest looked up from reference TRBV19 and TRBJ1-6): DGGITQSPKYLFRKEGQNVTLSCEQNLNHDAMYWYRQDPGQGLRLIYYSQIVNDFQKGDIAEGYSVSREKKESFPLTVTSAQKNPTAFYLCASSMLGGSPLHFGNGTRLTVT.

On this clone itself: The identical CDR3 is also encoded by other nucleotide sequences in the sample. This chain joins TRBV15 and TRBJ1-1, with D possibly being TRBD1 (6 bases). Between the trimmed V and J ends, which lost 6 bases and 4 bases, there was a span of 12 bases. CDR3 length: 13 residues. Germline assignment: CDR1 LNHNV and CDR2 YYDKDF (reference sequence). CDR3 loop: CATRRGQLTEAFF. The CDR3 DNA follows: TGTGCCACCAGGCGGGGGCAACTCACTGAAGCTTTCTTT.

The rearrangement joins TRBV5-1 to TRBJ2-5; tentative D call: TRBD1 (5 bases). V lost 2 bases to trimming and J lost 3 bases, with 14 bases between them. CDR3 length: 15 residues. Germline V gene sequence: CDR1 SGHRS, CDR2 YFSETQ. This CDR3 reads CASSFGARHEETQYF. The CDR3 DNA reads TGCGCCAGCAGCTTTGGGGCTCGTCATGAAGAGACCCAGTACTTC.

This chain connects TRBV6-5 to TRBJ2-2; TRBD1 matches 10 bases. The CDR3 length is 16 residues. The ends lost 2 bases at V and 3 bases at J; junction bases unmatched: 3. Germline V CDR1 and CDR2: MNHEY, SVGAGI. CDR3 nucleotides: TGTGCCAGCAGTTACGGACAGGGGGAGTACACCGGGGAGCTGTTTTTT. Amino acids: CASSYGQGEYTGELFF.

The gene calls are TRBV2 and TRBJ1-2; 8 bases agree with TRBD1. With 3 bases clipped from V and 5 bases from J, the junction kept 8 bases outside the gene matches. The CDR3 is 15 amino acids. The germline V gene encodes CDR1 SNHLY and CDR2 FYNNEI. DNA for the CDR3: TGTGCCAGCAGTGAGGGGGGCAGGGGGCGTTATGGCTACACCTTC. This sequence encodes CASSEGGRGRYGYTF.

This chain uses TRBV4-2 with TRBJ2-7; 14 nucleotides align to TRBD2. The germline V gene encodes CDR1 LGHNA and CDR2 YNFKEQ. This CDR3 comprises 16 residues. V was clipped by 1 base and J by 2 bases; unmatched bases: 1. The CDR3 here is CASSQGTSGGPYEQYF. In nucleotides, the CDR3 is TGTGCCAGCAGCCAAGGGACTAGCGGGGGGCCCTACGAGCAGTACTTC.

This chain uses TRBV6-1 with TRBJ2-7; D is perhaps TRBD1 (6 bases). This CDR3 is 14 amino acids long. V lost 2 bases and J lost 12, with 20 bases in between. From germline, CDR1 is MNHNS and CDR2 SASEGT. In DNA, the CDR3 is TGTGCCAGCAGTGAAAGTGGGACAACCTCTCGGCGGTACTTC. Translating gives CASSESGTTSRRYF.

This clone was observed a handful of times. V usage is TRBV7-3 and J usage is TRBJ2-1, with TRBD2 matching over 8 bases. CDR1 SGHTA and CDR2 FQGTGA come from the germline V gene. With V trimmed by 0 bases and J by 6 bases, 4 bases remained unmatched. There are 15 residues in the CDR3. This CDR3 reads CASSLTSGTLNEQFF. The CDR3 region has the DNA TGTGCCAGCAGCTTAACTAGCGGGACCCTCAATGAGCAGTTCTTC.

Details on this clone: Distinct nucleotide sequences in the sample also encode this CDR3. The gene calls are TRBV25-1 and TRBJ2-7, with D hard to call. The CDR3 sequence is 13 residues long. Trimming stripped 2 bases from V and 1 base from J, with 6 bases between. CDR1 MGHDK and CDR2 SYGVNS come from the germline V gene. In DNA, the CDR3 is TGTGCCAGCAGTGAAGCAGGTTCCTACGAGCAGTACTTC. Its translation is CASSEAGSYEQYF.

This CDR3 reads CARSLGRQSLSYEQYF. In DNA, the CDR3 is TGTGCCAGAAGCTTGGGGCGGCAGAGCCTCTCCTACGAGCAGTACTTC. The chain employs TRBV5-3 and TRBJ2-7; no definite D call. TRBV5-3 is placed among ORFs of uncertain function. Trimming stripped 0 bases from V and 0 bases from J, with 13 bases between. The CDR3 has 16 amino acids.

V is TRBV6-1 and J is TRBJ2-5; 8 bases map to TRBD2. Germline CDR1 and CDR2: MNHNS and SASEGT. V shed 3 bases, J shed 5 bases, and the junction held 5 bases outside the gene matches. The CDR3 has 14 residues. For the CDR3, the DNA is TGTGCCAGCAGTGACTCGGGCGGGAGGGAGACCCAGTACTTC. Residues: CASSDSGGRETQYF.

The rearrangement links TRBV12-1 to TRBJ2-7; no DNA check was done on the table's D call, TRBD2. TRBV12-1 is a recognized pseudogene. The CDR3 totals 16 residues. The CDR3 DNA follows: TGTGCCAGCAGTTTCCTTCCGGGACTGTATAACTACGAGCAGTACTTC. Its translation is CASSFLPGLYNYEQYF.

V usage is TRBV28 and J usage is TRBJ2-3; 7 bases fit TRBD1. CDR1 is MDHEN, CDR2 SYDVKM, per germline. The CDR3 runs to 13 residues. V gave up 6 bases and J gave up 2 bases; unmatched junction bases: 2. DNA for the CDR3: TGTGCCAGCAGAGGGACAGACACAGATACGCAGTATTTT. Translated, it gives CASRGTDTDTQYF.

CDR3 region: CSVAGLADSSTDTQYF. In DNA form, the CDR3 reads TGCAGCGTTGCCGGACTAGCGGATTCTAGCACAGATACGCAGTATTTT. The chain links TRBV29-1 to TRBJ2-3, with 10 positions matching TRBD2. The V segment lost 4 bases and the J segment 0 bases; nucleotides outside the gene matches: 7. The germline CDR1 and CDR2 sequences are SQVTM and ANQGSEA. The CDR3 sequence is 16 residues long.

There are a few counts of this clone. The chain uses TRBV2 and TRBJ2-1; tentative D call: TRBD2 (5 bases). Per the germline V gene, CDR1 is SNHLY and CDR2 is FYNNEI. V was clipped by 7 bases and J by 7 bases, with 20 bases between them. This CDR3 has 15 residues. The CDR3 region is CASMYEGPRGNEQFF. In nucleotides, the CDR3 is TGTGCCAGCATGTACGAGGGCCCACGGGGTAATGAGCAGTTCTTC.

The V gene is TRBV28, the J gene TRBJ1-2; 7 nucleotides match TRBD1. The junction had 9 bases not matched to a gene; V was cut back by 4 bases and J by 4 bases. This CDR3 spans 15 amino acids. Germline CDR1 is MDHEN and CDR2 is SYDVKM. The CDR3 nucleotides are TGTGCCAGCAGTTATACAGGGGCCACTTTCTATGGCTACACCTTC. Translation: CASSYTGATFYGYTF.

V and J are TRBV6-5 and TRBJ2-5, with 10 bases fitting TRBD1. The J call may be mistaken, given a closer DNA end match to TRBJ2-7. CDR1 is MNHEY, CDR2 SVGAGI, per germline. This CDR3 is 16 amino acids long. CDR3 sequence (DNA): TGTGCCAGCAGTTACTCGATGGGACAGGGGTTTGTCGAGCAGTACTTC. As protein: CASSYSMGQGFVEQYF.

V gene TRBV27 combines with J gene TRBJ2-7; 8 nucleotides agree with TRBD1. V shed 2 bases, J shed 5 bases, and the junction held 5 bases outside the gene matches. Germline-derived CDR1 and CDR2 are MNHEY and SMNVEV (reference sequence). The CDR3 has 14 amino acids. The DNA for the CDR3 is TGTGCCAGCAGTTTACTAGGACAGGGAGACGAGCAGTACTTC. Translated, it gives CASSLLGQGDEQYF.

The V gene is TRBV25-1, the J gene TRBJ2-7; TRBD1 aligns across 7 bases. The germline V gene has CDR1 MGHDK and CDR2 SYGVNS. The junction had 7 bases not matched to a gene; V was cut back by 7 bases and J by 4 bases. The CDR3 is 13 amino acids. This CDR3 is CASKGAFMYEQYF. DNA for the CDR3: TGTGCCAGCAAGGGGGCTTTTATGTACGAGCAGTACTTC.

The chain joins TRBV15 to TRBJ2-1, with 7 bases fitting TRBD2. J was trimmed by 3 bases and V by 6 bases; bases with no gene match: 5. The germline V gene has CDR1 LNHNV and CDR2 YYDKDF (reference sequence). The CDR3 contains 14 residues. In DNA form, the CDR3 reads TGTGCCACCAGTCTAGCGGACGTCTACAATGAGCAGTTCTTC. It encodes CATSLADVYNEQFF. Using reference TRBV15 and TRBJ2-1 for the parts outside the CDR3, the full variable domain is DAMVIQNPRYQVTQFGKPVTLSCSQTLNHNVMYWYQQKSSQAPKLLFHYYDKDFNNEADTPDNFQSRRPNTSFCFLDIRSPGLGDTAMYLCATSLADVYNEQFFGPGTRLTVL.

CDR3 nucleotides: TGTGCCAGCAGCCCGGACAGGGCCAACACCGGGGAGCTGTTTTTT. Translating it yields CASSPDRANTGELFF. The chain uses TRBV2 and TRBJ2-2; 8 nucleotides line up with TRBD1. The V gene end was trimmed by 6 bases and the J gene end by 2 bases; junction bases not matched to a gene: 5. The CDR3 consists of 15 residues. From germline, CDR1 is SNHLY and CDR2 FYNNEI. Full variable domain (missing parts from reference TRBV2 and TRBJ2-2): EPEVTQTPSHQVTQMGQEVILRCVPISNHLYFYWYRQILGQKVEFLVSFYNNEISEKSEIFDDQFSVERPDGSNFTLKIRSTKLEDSAMYFCASSPDRANTGELFFGEGSRLTVL.

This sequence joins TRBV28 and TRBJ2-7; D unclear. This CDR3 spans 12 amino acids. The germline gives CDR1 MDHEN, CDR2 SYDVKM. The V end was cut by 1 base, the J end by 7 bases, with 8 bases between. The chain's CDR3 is CASSLSTGEQYF. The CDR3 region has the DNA TGTGCCAGCAGTTTATCCACCGGGGAGCAGTACTTC. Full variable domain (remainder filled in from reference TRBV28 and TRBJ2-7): DVKVTQSSRYLVKRTGEKVFLECVQDMDHENMFWYRQDPGLGLRLIYFSYDVKMKEKGDIPEGYSVSREKKERFSLILESASTNQTSMYLCASSLSTGEQYFGPGTRLTVT.

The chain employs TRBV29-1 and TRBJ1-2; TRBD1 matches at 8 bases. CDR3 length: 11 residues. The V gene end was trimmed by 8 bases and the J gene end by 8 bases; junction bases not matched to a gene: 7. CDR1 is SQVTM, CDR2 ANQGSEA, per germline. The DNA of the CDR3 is TGCAGCTTTTCCGGGACAGGAGGCTACACCTTC. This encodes CSFSGTGGYTF.

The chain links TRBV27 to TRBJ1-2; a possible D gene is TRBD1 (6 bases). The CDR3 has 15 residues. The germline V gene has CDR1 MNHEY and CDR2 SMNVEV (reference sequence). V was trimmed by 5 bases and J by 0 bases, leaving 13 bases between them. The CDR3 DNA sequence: TGTGCCAGCAGTCCCGGACAGCCTACTAACTATGGCTACACCTTC. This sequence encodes CASSPGQPTNYGYTF.

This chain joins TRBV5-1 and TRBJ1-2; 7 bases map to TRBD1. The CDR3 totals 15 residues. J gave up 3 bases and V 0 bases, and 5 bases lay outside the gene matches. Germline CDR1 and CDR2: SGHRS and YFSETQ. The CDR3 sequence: CASSLDRGGDYGYTF. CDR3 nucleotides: TGCGCCAGCAGCTTGGACAGGGGAGGAGACTATGGCTACACCTTC.

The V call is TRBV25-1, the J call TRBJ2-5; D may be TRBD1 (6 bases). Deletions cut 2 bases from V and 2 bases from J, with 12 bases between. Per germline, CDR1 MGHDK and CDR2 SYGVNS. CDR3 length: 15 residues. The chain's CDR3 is CASSEGGLEQETQYF. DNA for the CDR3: TGTGCCAGCAGTGAAGGGGGCTTGGAACAAGAGACCCAGTACTTC.

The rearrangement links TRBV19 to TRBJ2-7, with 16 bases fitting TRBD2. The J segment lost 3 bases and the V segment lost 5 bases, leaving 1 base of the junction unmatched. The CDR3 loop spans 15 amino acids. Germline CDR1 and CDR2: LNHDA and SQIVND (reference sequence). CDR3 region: CASSGTSGRVYEQYF. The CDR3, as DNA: TGTGCCAGTAGTGGGACTAGCGGGAGGGTCTACGAGCAGTACTTC.

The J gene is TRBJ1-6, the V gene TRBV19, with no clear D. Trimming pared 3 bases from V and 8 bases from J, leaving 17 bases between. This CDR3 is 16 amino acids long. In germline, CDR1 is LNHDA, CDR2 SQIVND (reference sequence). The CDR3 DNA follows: TGTGCCAGTAGTATTCTGGCGGCTAGGTGGGATTCACCCCTCCACTTT. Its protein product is CASSILAARWDSPLHF.

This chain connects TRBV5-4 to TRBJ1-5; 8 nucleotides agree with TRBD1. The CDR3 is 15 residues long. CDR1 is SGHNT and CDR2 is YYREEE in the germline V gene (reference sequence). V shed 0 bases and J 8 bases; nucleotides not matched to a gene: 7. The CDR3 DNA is TGTGCCAGCAGCTTGGGGGCAGGGGGCGAAGAGCCCCAGCATTTT. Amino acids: CASSLGAGGEEPQHF.

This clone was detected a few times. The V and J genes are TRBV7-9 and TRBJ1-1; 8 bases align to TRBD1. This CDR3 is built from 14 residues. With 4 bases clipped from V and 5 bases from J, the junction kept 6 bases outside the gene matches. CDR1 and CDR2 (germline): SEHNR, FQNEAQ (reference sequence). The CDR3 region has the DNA TGTGCCAGCAGCTCCGGACAGGGTGAAACTGAAGCTTTCTTT. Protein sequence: CASSSGQGETEAFF.

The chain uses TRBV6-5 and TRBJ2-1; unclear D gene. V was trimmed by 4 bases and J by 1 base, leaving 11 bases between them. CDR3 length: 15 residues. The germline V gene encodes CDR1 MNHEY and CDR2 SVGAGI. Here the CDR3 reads CASSSTGGSYNEQFF. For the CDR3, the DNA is TGTGCCAGCAGTTCGACTGGCGGTTCCTACAATGAGCAGTTCTTC.

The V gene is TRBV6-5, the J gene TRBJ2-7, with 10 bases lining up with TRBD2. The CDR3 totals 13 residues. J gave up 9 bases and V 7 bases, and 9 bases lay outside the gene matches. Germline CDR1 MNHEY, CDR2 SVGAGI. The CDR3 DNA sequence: TGTGCCAGCACGGCTAGCGGGGGACTCGTGCAGTACTTC. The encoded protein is CASTASGGLVQYF.